Presented here are 9 T cell receptor beta chains from one specimen sequenced in a study of Ad26.COV2.S vaccination and SARS-CoV-2 variants (dated by TCRdb to 2020 to 2023). Receptor libraries were prepared by the immunoSEQ multiplex PCR assay. In TCRdb, the immuneACCESS table is reduced to in-frame sequences with V and J assigned. These tables do not hold every clone; where another copy was compared, an unresolved V gene accounts for under half, and the others remain unexplained. The sample table contains approximately 420,000 clones; only one count was recorded for more than 85% of them. The ten most abundant clones make up 3.5% of the sample. Per the publication, the treatment or condition label means: some 20 received Ad26.COV2.S at low or high dose, single or two shots; about 5 received placebo; per-sample allocation not given. Repertoires of vaccine and placebo recipients were sequenced from samples taken on day 63 after the first injection.

Sequences were derived from peripheral blood, sampled in a trial of Ad26.COV2.S vaccine versus placebo. The origin of the receptors is a person between 18 and 65 years old who received the Ad26.COV2.S COVID-19 vaccine or a placebo.

The chain combines TRBV6-1 with TRBJ1-6, with D maybe TRBD1 (6 bases). Trimming pared 3 bases from V and 11 bases from J, leaving 11 bases between. Germline assignment: CDR1 MNHNS and CDR2 SASEGT. The CDR3 has 13 amino acids. The CDR3 bases are TGTGCCAGCAGTGACAACAGGGAGGCACCCCTCCACTTT. It is translated as CASSDNREAPLHF.

V gene TRBV6-5 combines with J gene TRBJ1-5; D might be TRBD1 (5 bases). The CDR3 sequence is 15 residues long. V lost 8 bases and J lost 0, with 14 bases in between. Germline V gene data show CDR1 as MNHEY and CDR2 as SVGAGI. This CDR3 is CASDSTAYSNQPQHF. The CDR3, as DNA: TGTGCCAGCGATTCGACAGCTTATAGCAATCAGCCCCAGCATTTT.

The J gene is TRBJ2-7, the V gene TRBV3-1 (or the pseudogene TRBV3-2); D might be TRBD1 (5 bases). The V end lost 0 bases, the J end lost 3 bases, and 15 bases lay between the germline ends. The CDR3 loop spans 16 amino acids. Germline V gene data show CDR1 as LGHDT and CDR2 as YNNKEL (reference sequence). The CDR3 reads CASSQDLGRVNYEQYF. The CDR3 DNA is TGTGCCAGCAGCCAAGATCTCGGCAGGGTGAACTACGAGCAGTACTTC.

The chain carries TRBV4-1 and TRBJ1-6; maybe TRBD1 (6 bases). Per the germline V gene, CDR1 is MGHRA and CDR2 is YSYEKL. V lost 4 bases and J 8 bases, leaving 12 bases between the germline ends. The CDR3 length is 14 residues. The CDR3 region has the DNA TGCGCCAGCAGCCGGGGGCTTAGTTATTCACCCCTCCACTTT. It translates to CASSRGLSYSPLHF.

This rearrangement joins TRBV7-9 to TRBJ2-3; D gene ambiguous. The CDR3 has 18 residues. Trimming left V 4 bases short and J 5 bases short, with 25 bases between. Germline V CDR1 and CDR2: SEHNR, FQNEAQ (reference sequence). The CDR3 DNA reads TGTGCCAGCAGCTATACAACCCGACCCTCGGCAGGAGTAGATACGCAGTATTTT. Amino acids: CASSYTTRPSAGVDTQYF.

As concerns this clone: The same CDR3 can be traced to other DNA sequences in this sample. The rearrangement links TRBV6-2 or TRBV6-3 to TRBJ2-3, with 8 positions matching TRBD1. The CDR3 spans 16 residues. With V trimmed by 2 bases and J by 0 bases, 4 bases remained unmatched. CDR1 and CDR2 from the germline V gene are MNHEY and SVGEGT. CDR3 protein: CASSYGGQESTDTQYF. Here the CDR3 DNA reads TGTGCCAGCAGTTACGGGGGACAGGAAAGCACAGATACGCAGTATTTT.

The chain couples TRBV7-9 to TRBJ2-3, with 7 nucleotides matching TRBD1. Germline trimming cut 4 bases from V and 3 bases from J; bases unmatched to any gene: 7. This CDR3 is built from 15 residues. Per germline, CDR1 SEHNR and CDR2 FQNEAQ (reference sequence). Here the CDR3 reads CASSYRGRGTDTQYF. CDR3 DNA sequence: TGTGCCAGCAGCTACCGGGGCAGGGGGACAGATACGCAGTATTTT.

The chain combines TRBV18 with TRBJ2-5, with unresolved D. This CDR3 is built from 15 residues. V lost 3 bases and J 1 base, leaving 12 bases between the germline ends. CDR1 is KGHSH, CDR2 LQKENI, per germline. CDR3 nucleotide sequence: TGTGCCAGCTCACCCTCGTCTGAGGCCCAAGAGACCCAGTACTTC. Translating it yields CASSPSSEAQETQYF.

This chain uses TRBV6-2 or TRBV6-3 with TRBJ2-7; D ambiguous. The CDR3 has 12 residues. Between the trimmed V and J ends, which lost 0 bases and 7 bases, there was a span of 7 bases. Germline CDR1 is MNHEY and CDR2 is SVGEGT. The CDR3 nucleotides read TGTGCCAGCAGTTACTCACGCTCGGAGCAGTACTTC. Translated, it gives CASSYSRSEQYF.